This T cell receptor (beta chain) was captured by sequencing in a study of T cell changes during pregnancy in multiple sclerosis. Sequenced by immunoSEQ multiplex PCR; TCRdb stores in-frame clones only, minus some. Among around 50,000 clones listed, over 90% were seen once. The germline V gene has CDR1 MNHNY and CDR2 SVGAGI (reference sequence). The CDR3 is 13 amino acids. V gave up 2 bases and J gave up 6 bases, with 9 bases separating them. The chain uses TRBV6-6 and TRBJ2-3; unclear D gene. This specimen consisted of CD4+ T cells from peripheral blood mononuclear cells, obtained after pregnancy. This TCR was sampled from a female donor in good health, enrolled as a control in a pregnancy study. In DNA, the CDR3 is TGTGCCAGCAGTTACCCAGGTACTGATACGCAGTATTTT. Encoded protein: CASSYPGTDTQYF.